This is a list of T cell receptor beta chains from one sample in a study of cytomegalovirus exposure and HLA in healthy donors. TCRdb's copy holds only in-frame clones and misses some; the assay was immunoSEQ multiplex PCR. The table has approximately 150,000 clones, about 80% seen once; the top ten hold 1.7%. Sequencing was done on a sample of PBMCs. The receptors here all came from a woman in her 30s in good health and CMV-seronegative. Both conserved end residues are part of each CDR3. Each record gives: V gene, clone size, D gene, J gene, CDR3 protein, CDR3 DNA. D genes are given only for firm matches. Only part of the rows carry a size: once, few, many, or a class if the clone is expanded.

v_gene: TRBV7-9; abundance: NA; d_gene: TRBD2; j_gene: TRBJ2-5; CDR3aa: CASRSSGGETQYF; CDR3nt: TGTGCCAGCCGTTCTAGCGGGGGAGAGACCCAGTACTTC
v_gene: TRBV5-4; abundance: few; d_gene: TRBD1; j_gene: TRBJ2-7; CDR3aa: CASSVSGWDRGDEQYF; CDR3nt: TGTGCCAGCAGCGTATCCGGATGGGACAGGGGCGACGAGCAGTACTTC
v_gene: TRBV6-5; abundance: once; d_gene: NA; j_gene: TRBJ2-7; CDR3aa: CASSYKGFEQYF; CDR3nt: TGTGCCAGCAGTTACAAGGGGTTCGAGCAGTACTTC
v_gene: TRBV30; abundance: NA; d_gene: NA; j_gene: TRBJ1-3; CDR3aa: CASGISGNTIYF; CDR3nt: TGTGCCTCCGGGATCTCTGGAAACACCATATATTTT
v_gene: TRBV2; abundance: NA; d_gene: NA; j_gene: TRBJ1-6; CDR3aa: CASSDRVGRVFSYNSPLHF; CDR3nt: TGTGCCAGCAGTGATAGGGTGGGCAGGGTGTTCTCCTATAATTCACCCCTCCACTTT
v_gene: TRBV27; abundance: NA; d_gene: NA; j_gene: TRBJ2-1; CDR3aa: CASSLRIMEKNEQFF; CDR3nt: TGTGCCAGCAGTTTAAGGATCATGGAGAAAAATGAGCAGTTCTTC
v_gene: TRBV11-2; abundance: few; d_gene: TRBD1; j_gene: TRBJ1-1; CDR3aa: CASSLAGGSTEAFF; CDR3nt: TGTGCCAGCAGCTTAGCAGGGGGTAGCACTGAAGCTTTCTTT
v_gene: TRBV27; abundance: NA; d_gene: NA; j_gene: TRBJ1-5; CDR3aa: CASSPGWSNQPQHF; CDR3nt: TGTGCCAGCAGCCCAGGGTGGAGCAATCAGCCCCAGCATTTT
v_gene: TRBV29-1; abundance: NA; d_gene: TRBD1; j_gene: TRBJ2-7; CDR3aa: CSVEGQGKHEQYF; CDR3nt: TGCAGCGTGGAGGGACAGGGGAAGCACGAGCAGTACTTC
v_gene: TRBV9; abundance: NA; d_gene: NA; j_gene: TRBJ1-3; CDR3aa: CASSAFDTAGNTIYF; CDR3nt: TGTGCCAGCAGCGCATTTGACACGGCTGGAAACACCATATATTTT
v_gene: TRBV4-2; abundance: NA; d_gene: NA; j_gene: TRBJ2-7; CDR3aa: CASSPGYEQYF; CDR3nt: TGTGCCAGCAGCCCCGGTTACGAGCAGTACTTC
v_gene: TRBV5-1; abundance: NA; d_gene: NA; j_gene: TRBJ1-1; CDR3aa: CASSLQSGNTEAFF; CDR3nt: TGCGCCAGCAGCTTGCAATCGGGGAACACTGAAGCTTTCTTT
v_gene: TRBV11-3; abundance: NA; d_gene: NA; j_gene: TRBJ1-1; CDR3aa: CASSPGTGDHTEAFF; CDR3nt: TGTGCCAGCAGCCCAGGGACTGGAGACCACACTGAAGCTTTCTTT
v_gene: TRBV2; abundance: few; d_gene: TRBD2; j_gene: TRBJ2-5; CDR3aa: CASSQGLAGGLETQYF; CDR3nt: TGTGCCAGCAGCCAGGGACTAGCGGGGGGGCTGGAGACCCAGTACTTC
v_gene: TRBV18; abundance: few; d_gene: TRBD1; j_gene: TRBJ1-2; CDR3aa: CASSPRIGTAHGYTF; CDR3nt: TGTGCCAGCTCACCACGAATCGGGACAGCGCATGGCTACACCTTC
v_gene: TRBV11-1; abundance: NA; d_gene: NA; j_gene: TRBJ2-7; CDR3aa: CASSLVVGRANEQYF; CDR3nt: TGTGCCAGCAGCTTAGTGGTTGGCAGGGCTAACGAGCAGTACTTC
v_gene: TRBV5-4; abundance: NA; d_gene: TRBD1; j_gene: TRBJ1-1; CDR3aa: CASSQGTEGTEAFF; CDR3nt: TGTGCCAGCAGCCAAGGGACAGAGGGGACTGAAGCTTTCTTT
v_gene: TRBV18; abundance: NA; d_gene: NA; j_gene: TRBJ1-3; CDR3aa: CASSRQGNTIYF; CDR3nt: TGTGCCAGCTCACGTCAAGGAAACACCATATATTTT
v_gene: TRBV5-1; abundance: once; d_gene: TRBD1; j_gene: TRBJ1-3; CDR3aa: CASSLEGQGSGNTIYF; CDR3nt: TGCGCCAGCAGCTTGGAAGGACAGGGCTCTGGAAACACCATATATTTT
v_gene: TRBV5-4; abundance: NA; d_gene: NA; j_gene: TRBJ2-3; CDR3aa: CASSPTDSGPDTQYF; CDR3nt: TGTGCCAGCAGCCCCACTGATTCAGGGCCGGATACGCAGTATTTT
v_gene: TRBV27; abundance: NA; d_gene: NA; j_gene: TRBJ1-2; CDR3aa: CASSLGQRIYGYTF; CDR3nt: TGTGCCAGCAGTTTGGGGCAGCGCATCTATGGCTACACCTTC
v_gene: TRBV10-3; abundance: few; d_gene: NA; j_gene: TRBJ1-1; CDR3aa: CAISESNGKAFF; CDR3nt: TGTGCCATCAGTGAGTCGAACGGGAAAGCTTTCTTT
v_gene: TRBV30; abundance: few; d_gene: TRBD1; j_gene: TRBJ1-3; CDR3aa: CAWRGQAISGNTIYF; CDR3nt: TGTGCCTGGAGGGGACAGGCAATCTCTGGAAACACCATATATTTT
v_gene: TRBV6-1; abundance: NA; d_gene: NA; j_gene: TRBJ2-1; CDR3aa: CASSVDRGGNEQFF; CDR3nt: TGTGCCAGCAGTGTAGACAGGGGAGGGAATGAGCAGTTCTTC
v_gene: TRBV7-2; abundance: NA; d_gene: NA; j_gene: TRBJ1-5; CDR3aa: CASSLAGGNQPQHF; CDR3nt: TGTGCCAGCAGCTTAGCAGGGGGCAATCAGCCCCAGCATTTT
v_gene: TRBV2; abundance: few; d_gene: TRBD1; j_gene: TRBJ1-2; CDR3aa: CASSEGTGLEFYTF; CDR3nt: TGTGCCAGCAGTGAAGGGACAGGGCTCGAGTTCTACACCTTC
v_gene: TRBV5-6; abundance: NA; d_gene: NA; j_gene: TRBJ2-5; CDR3aa: CASSFEEGGGETQYF; CDR3nt: TGTGCCAGCAGCTTTGAGGAGGGGGGAGGGGAGACCCAGTACTTC
v_gene: TRBV4-1; abundance: NA; d_gene: NA; j_gene: TRBJ2-7; CDR3aa: CASSQVGRVYEQYF; CDR3nt: TGCGCCAGCAGCCAAGTGGGCAGGGTCTACGAGCAGTACTTC
v_gene: TRBV5-1; abundance: NA; d_gene: NA; j_gene: TRBJ2-7; CDR3aa: CASSLVSGDPSYEQYF; CDR3nt: TGCGCCAGCAGCTTGGTATCGGGGGACCCCTCCTACGAGCAGTACTTC
v_gene: TRBV6-1; abundance: NA; d_gene: NA; j_gene: TRBJ1-1; CDR3aa: CASRTGQKNTEAFF; CDR3nt: TGTGCCAGCAGGACAGGACAGAAGAACACTGAAGCTTTCTTT
v_gene: TRBV5-4; abundance: NA; d_gene: NA; j_gene: TRBJ1-1; CDR3aa: CASSEPGRNTEAFF; CDR3nt: TGTGCCAGCAGCGAGCCCGGGAGGAACACTGAAGCTTTCTTT
v_gene: TRBV9; abundance: NA; d_gene: NA; j_gene: TRBJ1-1; CDR3aa: CASSVTVNTEAFF; CDR3nt: TGTGCCAGCAGCGTGACAGTGAACACTGAAGCTTTCTTT
v_gene: TRBV25-1; abundance: few; d_gene: TRBD1; j_gene: TRBJ2-5; CDR3aa: CASSTPGQGGETQYF; CDR3nt: TGTGCCAGCAGTACTCCGGGACAGGGTGGAGAGACCCAGTACTTC